A selection of T cell receptor beta chains follows, all from one sample in a study of T-cell memory formation after mild COVID-19. TCRdb itself ran the 5' RACE reads through MiXCR, one entry per CDR3 protein. There are 350,000 to 500,000 distinct CDR3 sequences in the sample; less than 25% occur only once, and less than 15% lies in the top ten. The sequenced sample was PBMCs or a T cell subset sorted from them (not recorded which). These receptors were obtained from an adult woman who had mild COVID-19 (a few samples of this study predate the infection). Cell type and time point are not known. Each CDR3 is given with its conserved first and last residue. Fields, in order: clone size, V gene, D gene, J gene, CDR3 protein. D genes are given only for firm matches. For some rows the clone size is stated as once, few or many, or as a class when expanded; others skip it.

>few|TRBV6-1|TRBD2|TRBJ2-7
CASSAIAGAVHEQYF
>-|TRBV7-8|-|TRBJ2-1
CASSSNREVYNEQFF
>few|TRBV14|TRBD2|TRBJ2-2
CASSRNLAGRNTGELFF
>-|TRBV12-3/TRBV12-4|-|TRBJ2-3
CASSPSSSDTQYF
>few|TRBV29-1|TRBD1|TRBJ2-7
CSVGALGGPYEQYF
>-|TRBV10-3|-|TRBJ2-3
CAAGEENTDTQYF
>-|TRBV7-3|TRBD1|TRBJ2-1
CASSPTGGSQFF
>-|TRBV27|TRBD1|TRBJ2-7
CASSKQTGVPYEQYF
>-|TRBV18|TRBD1|TRBJ1-2
CASSPTGGNYGYTF
>few|TRBV12-3/TRBV12-4|-|TRBJ2-3
CASSLPPTTGAIATDTQYF
>-|TRBV20-1|-|TRBJ2-7
CSARVSAFSVGYEQYF
>once|TRBV12-3/TRBV12-4|-|TRBJ1-2
CASSSDSRYGYTF
>many|TRBV7-9|-|TRBJ2-1
CASSLVDNEQFF
>-|TRBV5-1|-|TRBJ1-1
CASSLGPALGTEAFF
>-|TRBV5-6|-|TRBJ2-7
CASSSVSTRTPYEQYF
>few|TRBV4-1|-|TRBJ1-1
CASSRLPKDTEAFF
>few|TRBV15|TRBD1|TRBJ2-5
CATSRQLGTGGRRAQYF
>few|TRBV7-3|-|TRBJ2-1
CASSPGLLSNEQFF
>few|TRBV27|-|TRBJ1-1
CASNSFRGGEGSEAFF
>-|TRBV23-1|TRBD2|TRBJ2-3
CASSQTSGRTDTQYF
>few|TRBV29-1|-|TRBJ1-1
CSVARNTEAFF
>few|TRBV11-2|-|TRBJ2-1
CASSLLGSSYNEQFF
>many|TRBV29-1|TRBD1|TRBJ2-5
CSVDPPGTVQETQYF
>-|TRBV30|TRBD1|TRBJ1-1
CAWSPYTGAYTEAFF
>-|TRBV7-6|-|TRBJ1-6
CASSPKANSPLHF
>few|TRBV12-3/TRBV12-4|TRBD1|TRBJ2-7
CASSFSTGGKPYEQYF
>-|TRBV15|TRBD2|TRBJ2-2
CATGTSANTGELFF
>few|TRBV5-1|TRBD2|TRBJ2-1
CASSPRLADNEQFF
>few|TRBV5-1|TRBD1|TRBJ2-1
CASSPGTGNNEQFF
>-|TRBV7-3|TRBD1|TRBJ1-6
CASSPQGPGSPLHF
>-|TRBV15|TRBD1|TRBJ2-5
CATSRDEGAPPYF
>-|TRBV29-1|-|TRBJ2-4
CSARATKNIQYF
>-|TRBV29-1|-|TRBJ2-7
CSVDSGAEYEQYF
>-|TRBV21-1|-|TRBJ1-1
CASSKSDPSGNTEAFF
>few|TRBV25-1|-|TRBJ2-2
CASSVLTGELFF
>few|TRBV6-1|-|TRBJ1-1
CASSERVMNTEAFF
>-|TRBV13|-|TRBJ2-3
CASSLGRGGWADTQYF
>many|TRBV6-5|TRBD1|TRBJ2-7
CASSEDRGPYEQYF
>-|TRBV7-9|-|TRBJ2-7
CASSPQTNEQYF
>-|TRBV5-1|-|TRBJ1-3
CASREDNTPGNTIYF
>-|TRBV5-1|TRBD1|TRBJ2-7
CASSPRDRYEQYF
>-|TRBV29-1|-|TRBJ1-2
CSVAQRNYGYTF
>few|TRBV10-3|-|TRBJ2-2
CAISDQTGELFF
>few|TRBV9|-|TRBJ2-7
CASAVMSPDEQYF
>few|TRBV5-1|-|TRBJ2-1
CASSLNAGLTYNEQFF
>once|TRBV7-2|TRBD2|TRBJ2-3
CASSPAPYTSGISTDTQYF
>-|TRBV9|TRBD2|TRBJ2-2
CASSALTSGSVRELFF
>few|TRBV7-2|-|TRBJ2-5
CASSFQDTQETQYF